This T cell receptor beta chain derives from a study of blood T cell repertoires in COVID-19 (dated by TCRdb to the early 2020s). Concerning the study at large: Samples covering the acute and convalescent phases of COVID-19 were provided by collaborators in the United States, Italy and Spain. The dataset comprised deeply sampled blood TCRbeta repertoires from subjects exposed to, actively infected with, or recovered from COVID-19. The prospective study material was composed of cDNA or gDNA derived from T cells, B-cell-depleted T cells, or PBMCs. The samples were drawn from two sources: the first 160 participants of the ongoing ImmuneRACE study, and fewer than 1,500 subjects contributed by 6 global collaborators. A freely available public database, intended as a resource for researchers studying the immune response to SARS-CoV-2, is where the repertoires were released. Where available, HLA class I and class II types were taken from metadata supplied by the sample provider and were not determined by assay-based typing. Nearly every sample came with metadata listing a de-identified subject ID, COVID-19 status, age in years and sex.

Inclusive of the bounding cysteine and phenylalanine, the CDR3 is 12 residues long. The collaborating institutions used their own protocols to collect whole blood in K2EDTA tubes. For TCRbeta analysis, collaborator samples were shipped as frozen whole blood, as isolated PBMCs, or as DNA extracted from either sample type. This clone was picked up one time. Its binding antigen is unknown. Because the CDR3's place on the DNA is in doubt, the DNA is left out and the CDR3 is given as listed by TCRdb. TCRbeta CDR3 regions were amplified from genomic DNA using the immunoSEQ Assay, a bias-controlled multiplex PCR. On the study's bioinformatics: The number of nucleated cells in each sample was estimated from the amplification of reference gene primers within the assay. Sequence reads were collapsed and filtered to measure the absolute abundance of every unique TCRbeta CDR3 rearrangement. For each sample, productive Simpson clonality was calculated by taking the square root of Simpson's diversity index across productive rearrangements. TCRdb re-hosts the immuneACCESS table, in-frame sequences only. Its copies lack some clones; in the studies checked, an unresolved V gene accounts for under half of them, and the cause for the rest is not known. That table supplies the V and J calls and clone size; D and trimming were determined from the DNA. The sample records approximately 40,000 clones, 89% of which are singletons. The top ten clonotypes cover 6.1% of the sample.

Overall study results and their limits: Clinical and demographic metadata were provided uncurated, with the amount varying by source and participant.

Material: peripheral blood. The clonotype originates from a human donor in a cohort sampled during active COVID-19. This sequence uses TRBV12-3 or TRBV12-4 and TRBJ1-1. The CDR3 region: CASSLVGGGTFF.